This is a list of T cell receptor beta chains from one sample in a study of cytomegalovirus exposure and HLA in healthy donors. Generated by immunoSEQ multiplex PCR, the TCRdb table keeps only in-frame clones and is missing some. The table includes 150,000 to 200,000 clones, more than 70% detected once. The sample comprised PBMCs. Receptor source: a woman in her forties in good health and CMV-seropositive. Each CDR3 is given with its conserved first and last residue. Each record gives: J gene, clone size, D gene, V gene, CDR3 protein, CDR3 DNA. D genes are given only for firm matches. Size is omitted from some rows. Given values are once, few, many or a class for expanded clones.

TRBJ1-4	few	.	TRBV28	CASSAPRQAHNEKLFF	TGTGCCAGCAGTGCCCCCCGACAGGCCCATAATGAAAAACTGTTTTTT
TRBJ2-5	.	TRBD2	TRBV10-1	CASSPPSSGAPGGETQYF	TGCGCCAGCAGTCCCCCCTCCAGCGGGGCGCCCGGTGGAGAGACCCAGTACTTC
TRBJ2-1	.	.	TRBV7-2	CASSSTGSYNEQFF	TGTGCCAGCAGCTCCACGGGCTCCTACAATGAGCAGTTCTTC
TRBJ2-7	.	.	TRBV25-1	CASSVGGGTLAF	.
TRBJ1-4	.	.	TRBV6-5	CASSGGPNEKLFF	TGTGCCAGCAGCGGGGGTCCCAATGAAAAACTGTTTTTT
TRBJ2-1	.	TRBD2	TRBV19	CASSPSAGDYNEQFF	TGTGCCAGTAGTCCCTCAGCGGGAGACTACAATGAGCAGTTCTTC
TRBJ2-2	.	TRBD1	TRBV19	CASSMGLGQGVPPGELFF	TGTGCCAGTAGTATGGGTCTGGGACAGGGGGTCCCCCCGGGGGAGCTGTTTTTT
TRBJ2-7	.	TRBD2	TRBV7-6	CASSSTVAGGPYEQYF	TGTGCCAGCAGCTCCACCGTAGCGGGAGGGCCCTACGAGCAGTACTTC
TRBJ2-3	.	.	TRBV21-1	CASSKRMAGLAGGTDTQYF	TGTGCCAGCAGCAAAAGGATGGCGGGACTAGCGGGAGGCACAGATACGCAGTATTTT
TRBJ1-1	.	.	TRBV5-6	CASSPEWGLTEAFF	TGTGCCAGCAGCCCCGAGTGGGGGCTCACTGAAGCTTTCTTT
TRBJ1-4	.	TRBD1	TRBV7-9	CASSFRTGDEKLFF	TGTGCCAGCAGCTTCCGGACAGGGGATGAAAAACTGTTTTTT
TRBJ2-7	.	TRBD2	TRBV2	CASSAQGLAIHEQYF	TGTGCCAGCAGTGCACAGGGACTAGCGATCCACGAGCAGTACTTC
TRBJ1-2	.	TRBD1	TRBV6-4	CASSRDRASNYGYTF	TGTGCCAGCAGCCGGGACAGGGCCTCTAACTATGGCTACACCTTC
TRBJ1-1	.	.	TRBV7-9	CASSLEQGNTEAFF	TGTGCCAGCAGCTTGGAACAGGGGAACACTGAAGCTTTCTTT
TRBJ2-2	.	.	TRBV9	CASSVRSLAGELFF	TGTGCCAGCAGCGTAAGGAGTCTCGCCGGGGAGCTGTTTTTT
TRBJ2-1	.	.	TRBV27	CASSFSAVLNEQFF	TGTGCCAGCAGTTTCTCAGCGGTTCTAAATGAGCAGTTCTTC
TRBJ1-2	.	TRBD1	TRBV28	CASSLSGQPYYGYTF	TGTGCCAGCAGTTTATCGGGACAGCCCTACTATGGCTACACCTTC
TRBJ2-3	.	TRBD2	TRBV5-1	CASSLGLAGTDTQYF	TGCGCCAGCAGCTTGGGTCTAGCGGGGACAGATACGCAGTATTTT
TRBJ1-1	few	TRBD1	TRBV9	CASSAIQGHTEAFF	TGTGCCAGCAGCGCCATACAGGGGCACACTGAAGCTTTCTTT
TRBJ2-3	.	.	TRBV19	CASSNQAIRMNTQYF	TGTGCCAGTAGTAACCAGGCCATCCGCATGAATACGCAGTATTTT
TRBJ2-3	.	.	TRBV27	CASSSTPADTQYF	TGTGCCAGCAGTTCTACCCCCGCCGATACGCAGTATTTT
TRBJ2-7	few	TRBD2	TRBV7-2	CASSRGTSGRPNEQYF	TGTGCCAGCAGCAGGGGGACTAGCGGGAGGCCCAACGAGCAGTACTTC
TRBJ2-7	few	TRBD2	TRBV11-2	CASSSWRTSGYEQYF	TGTGCCAGCAGCTCTTGGAGGACTAGCGGCTACGAGCAGTACTTC
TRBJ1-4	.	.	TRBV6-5	CASSYSPATNEKLFF	TGTGCCAGCAGTTACTCCCCCGCAACTAATGAAAAACTGTTTTTT
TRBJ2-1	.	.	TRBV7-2	CASSRSRVNSDEQFF	TGTGCCAGCAGCAGAAGTAGAGTCAATAGCGATGAGCAGTTCTTC
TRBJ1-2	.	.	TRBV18	CASSPPTRVGYTF	TGTGCCAGCTCACCACCGACCCGGGTAGGCTACACCTTC
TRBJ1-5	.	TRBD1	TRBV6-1	CASSALVGAGGYQPQHF	TGTGCCAGCAGTGCTTTGGTCGGGGCAGGGGGCTATCAGCCCCAGCATTTT
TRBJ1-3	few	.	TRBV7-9	CASSLSGSWTGGNGNTIYF	TGTGCCAGCAGCTTATCCGGTTCATGGACTGGAGGGAACGGAAACACCATATATTTT
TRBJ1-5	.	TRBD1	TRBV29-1	CSVDLGQGKPQHF	TGCAGCGTTGATTTGGGACAGGGCAAGCCCCAGCATTTT
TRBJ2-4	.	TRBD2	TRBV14	CASSQEGGTSGSSGDIQYF	TGTGCCAGCAGCCAAGAGGGGGGAACGAGCGGGAGTTCCGGGGACATTCAGTACTTC
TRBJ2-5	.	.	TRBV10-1	CASSDRTQGMGETQYF	TGCGCCAGCAGTGACCGGACCCAGGGTATGGGAGAGACCCAGTACTTC
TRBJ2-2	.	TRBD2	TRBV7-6	CASSLVAGRGTGELFF	TGTGCCAGCAGCTTAGTTGCAGGGAGGGGAACCGGGGAGCTGTTTTTT
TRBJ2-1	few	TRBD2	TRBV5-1	CASSLTGASGRVSYNEQFF	TGCGCCAGCAGCCTCACCGGGGCTAGCGGGAGGGTGTCCTACAATGAGCAGTTCTTC
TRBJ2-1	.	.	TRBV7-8	CASSLPFVSRYNEQFF	TGTGCCAGCAGCCTACCTTTCGTGTCCCGCTACAATGAGCAGTTCTTC
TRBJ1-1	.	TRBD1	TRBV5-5	CASSLEGTGGTEAFF	TGTGCCAGCAGCTTGGAAGGGACAGGGGGCACTGAAGCTTTCTTT
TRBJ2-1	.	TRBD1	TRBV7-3	CASSSRGTGVNEQFF	TGTGCCAGCAGCAGCAGAGGGACAGGGGTTAATGAGCAGTTCTTC
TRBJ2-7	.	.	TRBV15	CATSSRGEEQYF	TGTGCCACCAGCAGCAGGGGGGAAGAGCAGTACTTC
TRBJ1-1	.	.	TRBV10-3	CAIKQVEDTEAFF	TGTGCCATCAAACAAGTGGAGGACACTGAAGCTTTCTTT
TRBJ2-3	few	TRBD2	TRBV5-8	CASSLEGLGSTDTQYF	TGTGCCAGCAGCTTGGAGGGACTAGGGAGCACAGATACGCAGTATTTT
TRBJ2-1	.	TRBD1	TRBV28	CASSLGQVTQFF	TGTGCCAGCAGTCTAGGACAGGTTACCCAGTTCTTC
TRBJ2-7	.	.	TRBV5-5	CASSWQGEDYEQYF	TGTGCCAGCAGCTGGCAGGGGGAGGACTACGAGCAGTACTTC
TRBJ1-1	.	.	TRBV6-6	CASTPGRVNTEAFF	TGTGCCAGCACCCCCGGCAGGGTGAACACTGAAGCTTTCTTT
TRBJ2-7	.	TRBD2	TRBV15	CATSIISGSPGEQYF	TGTGCCACCAGCATTATCAGCGGGAGCCCGGGCGAGCAGTACTTC
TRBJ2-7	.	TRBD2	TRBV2	CASSPGSGRAGEQYF	TGTGCCAGCTCCCCCGGAAGCGGGAGGGCCGGCGAGCAGTACTTC
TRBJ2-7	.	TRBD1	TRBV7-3	CASSFTGTGKGSSYEQYF	TGTGCCAGCAGTTTTACCGGGACAGGGAAGGGAAGCTCCTACGAGCAGTACTTC
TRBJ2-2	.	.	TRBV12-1	CASSFSPSGSTGELFF	TGTGCCAGCAGCTTTTCGCCTAGCGGGAGCACCGGGGAGCTGTTTTTT